The clone carrying this T cell receptor (beta chain) has ten or more counts. Its antigen is not known. This sample was taken from a study of T-cell memory formation after mild COVID-19. The wider study: The study found TCR clusters largely donor specific.

The length of the CDR3 is 15 residues. With 2 bases clipped from V and 0 bases from J, the junction kept 0 bases outside the gene matches. Germline CDR1 MNHEY, CDR2 SVGAGI. TCRdb itself ran the 5' RACE reads through MiXCR, one entry per CDR3 protein. Found here are around 510,000 distinct CDR3 sequences, roughly 21% of them singletons; the top ten hold around 7.7%. Study-level points and caveats: Clonal second-wave expansions that peaked on day 37 had unconfirmed SARS-CoV-2 specificity. Contracting clones, day 15 to 85, had balanced CD4/CD8, and later expanders favored CD4+.

The chain carries TRBV6-5 and TRBJ2-2, with TRBD2 matching 7 bases. The sample was PBMCs or a T cell subset sorted from them (not recorded which). The TCR was taken from an adult woman who had mild COVID-19 (a few samples of this study predate the infection). Cell type and time point are not known. This CDR3 is CASSYSGANTGELFF. CDR3 nucleotides: TGTGCCAGCAGTTACAGCGGGGCGAACACCGGGGAGCTGTTTTTT.